This is a list of T cell receptor beta chains from one sample in a study of neurological immune-mediated disorders. MiXCR was run by TCRdb on the 5' RACE reads, yielding one entry per CDR3 protein. The sample lists 53,000 or so distinct CDR3 sequences; 10% to 15% were seen once. The sample consisted of PBMCs. Every receptor here comes from a woman aged 55-69 years with HTLV-1-associated myelopathy (HAM/TSP). Both conserved end residues are part of each CDR3. The order of the fields is V gene, CDR3 protein.

v_call: TRBV5-1; cdr3_aa: CASSSGLAAPYEQYF
v_call: TRBV5-1; cdr3_aa: CASSLGQGRTNYGYTF
v_call: TRBV12-3/TRBV12-4; cdr3_aa: CASSFPLGETQYF
v_call: TRBV5-4; cdr3_aa: CASSSTGGKQYF
v_call: TRBV7-9; cdr3_aa: CASSANPTSGRTRSSYNEQFF
v_call: TRBV10-2; cdr3_aa: CASSGQVLTNEQFF
v_call: TRBV10-3; cdr3_aa: CAISGLGTESGNTIYF
v_call: TRBV5-1; cdr3_aa: CASSGTGRTQETQYF
v_call: TRBV10-3; cdr3_aa: CAISDLVNEQYF
v_call: TRBV29-1; cdr3_aa: CSVASYNEQFF
v_call: TRBV12-3/TRBV12-4; cdr3_aa: CASSLSFLLAGGGETQYF
v_call: TRBV12-3/TRBV12-4; cdr3_aa: CASSLQRRGAAYPGELFF
v_call: TRBV3-1; cdr3_aa: CASSQERGTSYNEQFF
v_call: TRBV12-3/TRBV12-4; cdr3_aa: CASSPGREAFYNEQFF
v_call: TRBV7-8; cdr3_aa: CASSLAPVLAGGPDTQYF
v_call: TRBV5-1; cdr3_aa: CASSLDGGRGTEAFF
v_call: TRBV20-1; cdr3_aa: CSSTQGADDTQYF
v_call: TRBV7-2; cdr3_aa: CASSWANQPQHF
v_call: TRBV20-1; cdr3_aa: CSAREGTSKNEQFF
v_call: TRBV5-1; cdr3_aa: CASSFRSVGEQFF
v_call: TRBV19; cdr3_aa: CASNEGVYNEQFF
v_call: TRBV25-1; cdr3_aa: CASSERDQPQHF
v_call: TRBV5-1; cdr3_aa: CASSTGTSRYEQFF
v_call: TRBV12-3/TRBV12-4; cdr3_aa: CASSLAGSYQETQYF
v_call: TRBV4-1; cdr3_aa: CASSQPGQGKNEQFF
v_call: TRBV7-8; cdr3_aa: CASSLGANEKLFF
v_call: TRBV5-1; cdr3_aa: CASSLGTSTDTQYF
v_call: TRBV5-1; cdr3_aa: CASSPGGGFNEQFF
v_call: TRBV28; cdr3_aa: CASSPREGSYEQYF
v_call: TRBV12-3/TRBV12-4; cdr3_aa: CASSENANNQPQHF
v_call: TRBV2; cdr3_aa: CASSARGQATGELFF